This T cell receptor beta chain was retrieved from a study of OX40 agonist ivuxolimab in advanced cancers. Study findings and constraints: Nonresponders included some who also had low normalized T-cell clonal expansion.

This clone was detected only once. What it recognizes is unknown. There are 16 residues in the CDR3. The germline CDR1 and CDR2 sequences are SQVTM and ANQGSEA. V lost 4 bases, J lost 5 bases, and 23 bases lay in between. Sequenced by immunoSEQ multiplex PCR; TCRdb stores in-frame clones only, minus some. The table lists tens of thousands of clones, 86% of them singletons. Systemic immunosuppression or autoimmune disease history was grounds to exclude patients. The sequences come from CD4+ or CD8+ T cells sorted from blood, collected in a trial of the OX40 agonist ivuxolimab. The origin of this receptor is an adult with an advanced solid tumor such as melanoma, head and neck, liver or kidney cancer. This rearrangement joins TRBV29-1 to TRBJ2-5; either TRBD1 or TRBD2 may supply D (6 bases each). The CDR3 region is CSVGPRRGPLKETQYF. Written as DNA, the CDR3 is TGCAGCGTTGGACCTCGACGGGGGCCCCTCAAGGAGACCCAGTACTTC.